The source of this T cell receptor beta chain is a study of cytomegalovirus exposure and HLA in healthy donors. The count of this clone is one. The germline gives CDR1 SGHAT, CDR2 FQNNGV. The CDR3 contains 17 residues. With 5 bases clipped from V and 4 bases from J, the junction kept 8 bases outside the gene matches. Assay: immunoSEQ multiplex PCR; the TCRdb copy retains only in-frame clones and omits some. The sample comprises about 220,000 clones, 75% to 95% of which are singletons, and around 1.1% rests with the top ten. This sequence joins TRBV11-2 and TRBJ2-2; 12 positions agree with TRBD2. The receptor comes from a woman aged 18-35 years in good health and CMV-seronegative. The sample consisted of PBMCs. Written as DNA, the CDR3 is TGTGCCAGCAGCCCCGGACTAGCGGGAAACCCCACCGGGGAGCTGTTTTTT. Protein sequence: CASSPGLAGNPTGELFF.